These 28 T cell receptor beta chains originate from one sample sequenced in a study of T cells in Graves' hyperthyroidism and ophthalmopathy. Amplification targeted TCR beta CDR3 regions from RNA transcripts. The study used the HTBI primer set for a first-round RT-PCR of the TCR CDR3. A single record per CDR3 protein comes from TCRdb applying MiXCR to the multiplex PCR reads. The sample shows about 400,000 distinct CDR3 sequences, 11% to 15% of them seen only once. The sample taken for sequencing was blood. Every receptor here comes from a man in his forties or fifties with Graves' ophthalmopathy.

There are a few counts of this clonotype. The chain combines TRBV7-9 with TRBJ2-7, with D tentatively TRBD1 or TRBD2 (7 bases each). Germline assignment: CDR1 SEHNR and CDR2 FQNEAQ (reference sequence). Trimming removed 4 bases at V and 3 bases at J, with 19 bases between. The CDR3 contains 16 residues. CDR3 coding DNA: TGTGCCAGCAGCTCAGGGGGGGGAGACCTCGGCTACGAGCAGTACTTC. Its translation: CASSSGGGDLGYEQYF.

This clonotype has more than one count but fewer than ten. At one end the junction does not follow the germline gene, possibly because of a read error. The chain uses TRBV7-3 and TRBJ2-7, with 10 bases aligning to TRBD1. CDR3 length: 15 residues. Germline CDR1 and CDR2: SGHTA and FQGTGA. The CDR3 DNA follows: TGCGCCAGCAGCCAACCGGGACAGGGGTCCAACGAGCAGTACTTC. Translated: CASSQPGQGSNEQYF.

Ten or more counts support this clonotype. CDR3 sequence reads: CASTASGEQFF. The DNA for the CDR3 is TGTGCCAGCACCGCTAGCGGTGAGCAGTTCTTC. The chain uses TRBV3-1 and TRBJ2-1, with 7 bases identical to TRBD2. Germline trimming cut 7 bases from V and 9 bases from J; bases unmatched to any gene: 3. CDR3 length: 11 amino acids. The germline V gene encodes CDR1 LGHDT and CDR2 YNNKEL (reference sequence).

This clonotype was observed at least ten times. This sequence joins TRBV20-1 and TRBJ1-2; 11 bases fit TRBD1. CDR3 length equals 15 residues. The V gene end was trimmed by 6 bases and the J gene end by 2 bases; junction bases not matched to a gene: 8. Germline assignment: CDR1 DFQATT and CDR2 SNEGSKA (reference sequence). The CDR3 DNA follows: TGCAGTGCCCGAGGACAGGGGGCCGTAAACTATGGCTACACCTTC. It is translated as CSARGQGAVNYGYTF.

Comment on this clonotype: Being one base from a much bigger clone, this may be a read error. This sequence joins TRBV29-1 and TRBJ2-1; D is perhaps TRBD1 (6 bases). Germline V gene data show CDR1 as SQVTM and CDR2 as ANQGSEA. The CDR3 has 14 residues. V dropped 5 bases and J dropped 0 bases, with 11 bases sitting between them. CDR3 loop: CSVSGVGSYNEQFF. CDR3 nucleotide sequence: TGCAGCGTTTCAGGGGTTGGCTCCTACAATGAGCAGTTCTTC.

This clonotype was picked up many times. The V call is TRBV5-1, the J call TRBJ1-2; TRBD1 matches at 8 bases. This CDR3 is 13 amino acids long. J lost 5 bases, V lost 3 bases, and 3 bases had no gene match. Looked up from germline, CDR1 is SGHRS and CDR2 is YFSETQ. DNA for the CDR3: TGCGCCAGCAGCTGGGGACAGGAGTATGGCTACACCTTC. Amino acids: CASSWGQEYGYTF.

This clonotype occurred many times. CDR3 nucleotides: TGCGCCAGCAGCCAGTACTCAGGGGTCAGCGGGAATGAGCAGTTCTTC. Its protein is CASSQYSGVSGNEQFF. This sequence joins TRBV4-1 and TRBJ2-1; D may match TRBD1 or TRBD2 (6 bases each). The CDR3 covers 16 residues. CDR1 MGHRA and CDR2 YSYEKL come from the germline V gene. Trimming shortened V by 3 bases and J by 7 bases, and 19 bases separated the two germline ends.

This clonotype was counted ten times or more. A junction boundary mismatches the germline segment, possibly from a read error. The chain combines TRBV20-1 with TRBJ2-7; D is possibly TRBD1 or TRBD2 (5 bases each). This CDR3 contains 14 residues. CDR1 DFQATT and CDR2 SNEGSKA come from the germline V gene (reference sequence). CDR3 bases: TGCAGTGCTAGAGATCGAGGGGCCTCCTCCGAGCAGTACTTC. It encodes CSARDRGASSEQYF.

This clonotype has at least ten counts. V usage is TRBV3-1 and J usage is TRBJ2-5; 10 positions match TRBD2. V lost 2 bases, J lost 4 bases, and 1 base stayed unmatched. Germline V CDR1 and CDR2: LGHDT, YNNKEL (reference sequence). There are 14 residues in the CDR3. The CDR3 nucleotides are TGTGCCAGCAGCCAAATAGCGGGAGGAGAGACCCAGTACTTC. Amino acids: CASSQIAGGETQYF.

V usage is TRBV12-3 or TRBV12-4 and J usage is TRBJ2-1; possible D gene TRBD2, 5 bases. V lost 7 bases, J lost 5 bases, and 12 bases lay in between. CDR3 size: 13 residues. The CDR3 nucleotides read TGTGCCAGCAAAAGGACTGGAGACAATGAGCAGTTCTTC. Residues: CASKRTGDNEQFF.

This clonotype was recorded many times. The rearrangement joins TRBV20-1 to TRBJ2-5; TRBD2 aligns across 8 bases. Germline V gene data show CDR1 as DFQATT and CDR2 as SNEGSKA (reference sequence). The CDR3 runs 15 residues. V trimming: 1 base; J trimming: 4 bases; junction bases outside the gene matches: 8. CDR3 residues: CSARGRLAGRETQYF. CDR3 coding DNA: TGCAGTGCTAGAGGGAGGCTAGCGGGTAGAGAGACCCAGTACTTC.

This clonotype came up many times. The rearrangement links TRBV2 to TRBJ2-3; 8 bases agree with TRBD1. Germline V lookup: CDR1 SNHLY, CDR2 FYNNEI. This CDR3 contains 14 residues. J was trimmed by 4 bases and V by 6 bases; bases with no gene match: 6. The CDR3 nucleotides are TGTGCCAGCAGCCCTCAGGGGGCGGCAGATACGCAGTATTTT. This codes for CASSPQGAADTQYF.

The chain is built from TRBV10-3 and TRBJ1-5, with D maybe TRBD1 (6 bases). Trimming left V 8 bases short and J 2 bases short, with 10 bases between. The germline CDR1 and CDR2 sequences are ENHRY and SYGVKD. The CDR3 sequence is 13 residues long. This CDR3 is CAIGRGGNQPQHF. CDR3 sequence (DNA): TGTGCCATCGGAAGGGGGGGCAATCAGCCCCAGCATTTT.

In this sample, this clonotype turned up many times. The chain recombines TRBV3-1 with TRBJ2-1; D not resolved. Trimming pared 1 base from V and 2 bases from J, leaving 6 bases between. From germline, CDR1 is LGHDT and CDR2 YNNKEL (reference sequence). The CDR3 totals 14 residues. CDR3 protein: CASSQVETYNEQFF. Here the CDR3 DNA reads TGTGCCAGCAGCCAAGTTGAGACCTACAATGAGCAGTTCTTC.

The V call is TRBV18, the J call TRBJ1-2; D possibly corresponds to TRBD1 (6 bases). The CDR3 runs to 15 residues. V was clipped by 2 bases and J by 3 bases, with 13 bases between them. Looked up from germline, CDR1 is KGHSH and CDR2 is LQKENI. CDR3 sequence reads: CASSPNTGFDYGYTF. CDR3 in DNA: TGTGCCAGCTCACCAAATACAGGGTTCGACTATGGCTACACCTTC.

This clonotype was counted many times. The chain joins TRBV27 to TRBJ2-5, with TRBD2 identical over 10 bases. V dropped 6 bases and J dropped 5; count of bases not matched to a gene: 6. Germline V gene sequence: CDR1 MNHEY, CDR2 SMNVEV (reference sequence). CDR3 size: 14 residues. CDR3 loop: CASRLAGVSETQYF. For the CDR3, the DNA is TGTGCCAGCAGGCTAGCGGGAGTCTCGGAGACCCAGTACTTC.

The gene calls are TRBV10-2 and TRBJ1-1, with TRBD1 matching over 8 bases. This CDR3 region has 13 residues. V shed 11 bases and J 5 bases; nucleotides not matched to a gene: 10. The germline V gene encodes CDR1 WSHSY and CDR2 SAAADI. CDR3 sequence: CAATQGADTEAFF. The CDR3 DNA sequence: TGCGCCGCAACCCAGGGGGCGGATACTGAAGCTTTCTTT.

The chain has TRBV20-1 and TRBJ1-3, with D uncertain. The V gene's germline CDR1 is DFQATT and CDR2 SNEGSKA (reference sequence). The CDR3 has 12 amino acids. Trimming stripped 6 bases from V and 2 bases from J, with 8 bases between. The CDR3 sequence is CSAETPGNTIYF. CDR3 DNA: TGCAGTGCAGAGACACCTGGAAACACCATATATTTT.

This clonotype was seen more than once but under ten times. This chain uses TRBV11-1 with TRBJ1-6; tentative D call: TRBD1 (5 bases). This CDR3 is built from 13 residues. Germline V gene lookup returns CDR1 SGHAT and CDR2 FQDESV (reference sequence). The V end lost 5 bases, the J end lost 7 bases, and 9 bases lay between the germline ends. DNA of the CDR3: TGTGCCAGCAGCGCCCGACAGAATTCACCCCTCCACTTT. This encodes CASSARQNSPLHF.

This clonotype was seen many times. The genes are TRBV20-1 and TRBJ2-1; 10 bases map to TRBD2. This CDR3 comprises 15 residues. The germline V gene has CDR1 DFQATT and CDR2 SNEGSKA (reference sequence). The V and J ends lost 3 bases and 1 base, in that order; junction bases with no gene match: 3. CDR3 in amino acids: CSARGLARSYNEQFF. For the CDR3, the DNA is TGCAGTGCTAGGGGACTAGCGAGGTCCTACAATGAGCAGTTCTTC.

The chain couples TRBV5-4 to TRBJ1-1; D is ambiguous. Germline CDR1 is SGHNT and CDR2 is YYREEE (reference sequence). The CDR3 length is 14 residues. V shed 1 base and J shed 3 bases, with 10 bases lying between them. CDR3 sequence (DNA): TGTGCCAGCAGCTTGCTAGGCGGTGACACTGAAGCTTTCTTT. This codes for CASSLLGGDTEAFF.

In its sample, this clonotype was seen once. The V gene is TRBV29-1, the J gene TRBJ2-7, with 7 bases fitting TRBD1. CDR3 length: 13 amino acids. Germline assignment: CDR1 SQVTM and CDR2 ANQGSEA. J gave up 0 bases and V 5 bases, and 4 bases lay outside the gene matches. CDR3 coding DNA: TGCAGCGTTCGACAGGGTGACTCCTACGAGCAGTACTTC. The encoded protein is CSVRQGDSYEQYF.

This clonotype was recorded a few times. The V gene is TRBV27, the J gene TRBJ2-7; 8 bases agree with TRBD2. The trim removed 6 bases at V and 5 bases at J, leaving 15 bases unmatched. The CDR3 contains 16 residues. Germline CDR1 and CDR2: MNHEY and SMNVEV (reference sequence). This chain's CDR3 is CASRPTAGGLRDEQYF. Written as DNA, the CDR3 is TGTGCCAGCAGACCCACGGCGGGGGGTCTGCGGGACGAGCAGTACTTC.

J is TRBJ2-1 and V is TRBV10-1; TRBD1 aligns across 8 bases. V dropped 3 bases and J dropped 3; count of bases not matched to a gene: 7. The germline CDR1 and CDR2 sequences are WNHNN and SYGVQD (reference sequence). The CDR3 is made up of 16 amino acids. In DNA form, the CDR3 reads TGCGCCAGCAGTGATAACAGGGGGGCCTACTACAATGAGCAGTTCTTC. It is translated as CASSDNRGAYYNEQFF.

The rearrangement uses TRBV7-8 and TRBJ2-3; a weak D match, TRBD2 (6 bases). CDR3 length: 16 amino acids. CDR1 is SGHVS, CDR2 FQNEAQ, per germline. V was trimmed by 1 base and J by 4 bases, leaving 15 bases between them. This chain's CDR3 is CASSLVRGRSADTQYF. In DNA, the CDR3 is TGTGCCAGCAGCTTAGTACGGGGGAGGAGCGCAGATACGCAGTATTTT. The whole variable domain, remainder taken from reference TRBV7-8 and TRBJ2-3, is GAGVSQSPRYKVAKRGQDVALRCDPISGHVSLFWYQQALGQGPEFLTYFQNEAQLDKSGLPSDRFFAERPEGSVSTLKIQRTQQEDSAVYLCASSLVRGRSADTQYFGPGTRLTVL.

A few counts support this clonotype. The rearrangement links TRBV6-1 to TRBJ2-7; TRBD2 aligns across 9 bases. The CDR3 covers 14 residues. With 3 bases clipped from V and 2 bases from J, the junction kept 2 bases outside the gene matches. Germline assignment: CDR1 MNHNS and CDR2 SASEGT. CDR3 residues: CASSDLAGTYEQYF. Written as DNA, the CDR3 is TGTGCCAGCAGTGATCTAGCGGGGACCTACGAGCAGTACTTC.

This clonotype was seen ten or more times. The rearrangement joins TRBV27 to TRBJ1-1, with D possibly matching TRBD1 (5 bases). With 5 bases removed from V and 9 bases from J, the gap between germline ends came to 19 bases. The CDR3 runs 14 residues. Germline CDR1 reads MNHEY; CDR2 reads SMNVEV (reference sequence). The CDR3 spells CASSPSEPGRKAFF. The CDR3 nucleotides read TGTGCCAGCAGTCCCAGCGAACCAGGGAGGAAAGCTTTCTTT.

This clonotype was seen at least ten times. The chain recombines TRBV6-2 or TRBV6-3 with TRBJ2-1, with TRBD2 matching 8 bases. Per the germline V gene, CDR1 is MNHEY and CDR2 is SVGEGT. The CDR3 has 15 residues. The V segment lost 5 bases and the J segment 0 bases; nucleotides outside the gene matches: 3. DNA for the CDR3: TGTGCCAGCAGTGACGGGACTAGCTCCTACAATGAGCAGTTCTTC. Translating gives CASSDGTSSYNEQFF.